This T cell receptor beta chain was identified during a study of blood T cell repertoires in COVID-19. Clones were sequenced by immunoSEQ multiplex PCR, and TCRdb holds only the in-frame ones, with some missing. This sample has some 53,000 clones; around 90% occur once, and the top ten carry about 3.4%. Trimming cost V 1 base and J 0 bases; bases outside gene matches: 14. CDR3 size: 20 residues. Germline V gives CDR1 SGHVS, CDR2 FNYEAQ. The sample comprised peripheral blood. This clonotype was sampled from a human donor in a cohort sampled during active COVID-19. The chain uses TRBV7-6 and TRBJ2-1; 8 nucleotides match TRBD2. The DNA for the CDR3 is TGTGCCAGCAGCTTAGTCATACAGTTTGCGGGAGGACCCTCCTACAATGAGCAGTTCTTC. It encodes CASSLVIQFAGGPSYNEQFF.